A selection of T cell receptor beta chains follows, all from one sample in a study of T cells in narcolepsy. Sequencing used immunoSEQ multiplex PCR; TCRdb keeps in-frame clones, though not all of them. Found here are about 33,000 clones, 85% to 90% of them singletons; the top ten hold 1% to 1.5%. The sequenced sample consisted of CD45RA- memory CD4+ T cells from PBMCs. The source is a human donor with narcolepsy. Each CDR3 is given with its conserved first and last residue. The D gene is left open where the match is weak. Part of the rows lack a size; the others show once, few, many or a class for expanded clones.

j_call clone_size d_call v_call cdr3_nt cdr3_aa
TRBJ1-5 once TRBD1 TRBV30 TGTGCCTGGAGTACGGGACAGGGAAACCAGCCCCAGCATTTT CAWSTGQGNQPQHF
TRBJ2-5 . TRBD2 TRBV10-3 TGTGCCACCTCAGCCGGCCTAGCGGGGGAGGAAGAGACCCAGTACTTC CATSAGLAGEEETQYF
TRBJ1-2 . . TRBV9 TGTGCCAGCAGCGATACCGGGGACCTCCTCTACACCTTC CASSDTGDLLYTF
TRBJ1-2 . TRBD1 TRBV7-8 TGTGCCAGCAGCTTCCCAGGGGGCTATGGCTACACCTTC CASSFPGGYGYTF
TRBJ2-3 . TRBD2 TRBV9 TGTGCCAGCAGCGTAGCGGCGGGAGGGTGGACAGATACGCAGTATTTT CASSVAAGGWTDTQYF
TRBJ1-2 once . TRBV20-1 TGCAGTGCGCCCGACCCGCGGGGCTACACCTTC CSAPDPRGYTF
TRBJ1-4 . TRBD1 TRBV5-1 TGCGCCAGCAGCTTGGGAAGGGGGCGGGAAAAACTGTTTTTT CASSLGRGREKLFF
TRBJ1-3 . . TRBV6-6 TGTGCCAGCAGTTACTCGAAGGTTTACAACACCATATATTTT CASSYSKVYNTIYF
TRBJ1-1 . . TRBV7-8 TGTGCCAGCAGCCCTAGGGTGGGGGTCACTGAAGCTTTCTTT CASSPRVGVTEAFF
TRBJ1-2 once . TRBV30 TGTGCCTGGAGCGATTTCCTTCAGGGTTTAGGCTATGGCTACACCTTC CAWSDFLQGLGYGYTF
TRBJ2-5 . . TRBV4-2 TGTGCCAGCAGCCAATTTGGGGGCTCTCGAGAGACCCAGTACTTC CASSQFGGSRETQYF
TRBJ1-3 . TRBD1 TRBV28 TGTGCCAGCAGTCCCCTGGACAGGGTAGATGGAAACACCATATATTTT CASSPLDRVDGNTIYF
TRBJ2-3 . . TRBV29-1 TGCAGCGTTGAAGAGGGGTTTCAGGCAGATACGCAGTATTTT CSVEEGFQADTQYF
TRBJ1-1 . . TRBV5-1 TGCGCCAGCAGCTTGGCCGGGAGGGGCATCACAAACACTGAAGCTTTCTTT CASSLAGRGITNTEAFF
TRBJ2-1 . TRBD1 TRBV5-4 TGTGCCAGCAGCTTGGATCAGGGGGCAAAGATTGAGCAGTTCTTC CASSLDQGAKIEQFF
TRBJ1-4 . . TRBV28 TGTGCCAGCAGTTTTTTAGGGGCAACTAATGAAAAACTGTTTTTT CASSFLGATNEKLFF
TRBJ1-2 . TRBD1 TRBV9 TGTGCCAGCAGCGTAGCGGCGCAGGGGGATGGCTACACCTTC CASSVAAQGDGYTF
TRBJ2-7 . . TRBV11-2 TGTGCCAGCAGCTTAATGGGGGTGGAGGGACACGAGCAGTACTTC CASSLMGVEGHEQYF
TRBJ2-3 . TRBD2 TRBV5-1 TGCGCCAGCAGCTTAACGGCGGGAGGGGCAGATACGCAGTATTTT CASSLTAGGADTQYF
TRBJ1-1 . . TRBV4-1 TGCGCCAGCAGGGGTGTCCTTCGGAACACTGAAGCTTTCTTT CASRGVLRNTEAFF
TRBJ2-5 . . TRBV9 TGTGCCAGCAGCGTAGACCAGAAAGAGACCCAGTACTTC CASSVDQKETQYF
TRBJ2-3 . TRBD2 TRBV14 TGTGCCAGCAGCCAAGGAGCGGGAGGTCGCACAGATACGCAGTATTTT CASSQGAGGRTDTQYF
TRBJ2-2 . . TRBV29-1 TGCAGCGTTGCAGTAGGCCCGAACACCGGGGAGCTGTTTTTT CSVAVGPNTGELFF
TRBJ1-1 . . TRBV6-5 TGTGCCAGCAGAGACCAGGGGCTGGGCACTGAAGCTTTCTTT CASRDQGLGTEAFF
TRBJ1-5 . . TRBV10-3 TGTGCCATCAGTGATAACCCGGGGGGCGATCCATTCGGGCTAAGACAGCCCCAGCATTTT CAISDNPGGDPFGLRQPQHF
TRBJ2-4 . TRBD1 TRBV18 TGTGCCAGCTCACCGCGACAGGGTAGGATTCAGTACTTC CASSPRQGRIQYF
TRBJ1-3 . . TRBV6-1 TGTGCCAGCAGTGTACGAGCGGGTGGAAACACCATATATTTT CASSVRAGGNTIYF
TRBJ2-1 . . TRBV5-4 TGTGCCAGCAGCTTGGGAGGCAGGTCCCATGAGCAGTTCTTC CASSLGGRSHEQFF
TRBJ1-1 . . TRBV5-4 TGTGCCAGCAGCTTGGCCGTAGGGGACACTGAAGCTTTCTTT CASSLAVGDTEAFF
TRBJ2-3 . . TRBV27 TGTGCCAGCAGCCCTTTGGGGTCACAGGGATCAGATACGCAGTATTTT CASSPLGSQGSDTQYF
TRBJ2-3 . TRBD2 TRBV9 TGTGCCAGCAGCGTGGGCACTAGCGGGGGAGGCACAGATACGCAGTATTTT CASSVGTSGGGTDTQYF
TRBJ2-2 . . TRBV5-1 TGCGCCAGCAGCGGGGGAGGCAACACCGGGGAGCTGTTTTTT CASSGGGNTGELFF
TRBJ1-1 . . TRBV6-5 TGTGCCAGCAGTTACCGGACAGTTTCAATGAACACTGAAGCTTTCTTT CASSYRTVSMNTEAFF
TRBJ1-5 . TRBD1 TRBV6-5 TGTGCCAGCAGGGGACAGGGGGTGGGGAGGCAGCCCCAGCATTTT CASRGQGVGRQPQHF
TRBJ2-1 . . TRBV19 TGTGCCAGTAGTCCGGGACACCAAAACAATGAGCAGTTCTTC CASSPGHQNNEQFF
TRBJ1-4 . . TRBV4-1 TGCGCCAGCAGCCAAGTAAGTCGGAATGAAAAACTGTTTTTT CASSQVSRNEKLFF
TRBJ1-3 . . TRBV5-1 TGCGCCAGCAGCTTGTTATCGGGATCTGGAAACACCATATATTTT CASSLLSGSGNTIYF
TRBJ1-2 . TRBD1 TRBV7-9 TGTGCCAGCAGCGTCGCCGGGACAGGGGTAATAGGGGATGGCTACACCTTC CASSVAGTGVIGDGYTF
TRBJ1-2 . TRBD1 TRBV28 TGTGCCAGCAGTTTAACCGGGACAGGGGTAAACTATGGCTACACCTTC CASSLTGTGVNYGYTF